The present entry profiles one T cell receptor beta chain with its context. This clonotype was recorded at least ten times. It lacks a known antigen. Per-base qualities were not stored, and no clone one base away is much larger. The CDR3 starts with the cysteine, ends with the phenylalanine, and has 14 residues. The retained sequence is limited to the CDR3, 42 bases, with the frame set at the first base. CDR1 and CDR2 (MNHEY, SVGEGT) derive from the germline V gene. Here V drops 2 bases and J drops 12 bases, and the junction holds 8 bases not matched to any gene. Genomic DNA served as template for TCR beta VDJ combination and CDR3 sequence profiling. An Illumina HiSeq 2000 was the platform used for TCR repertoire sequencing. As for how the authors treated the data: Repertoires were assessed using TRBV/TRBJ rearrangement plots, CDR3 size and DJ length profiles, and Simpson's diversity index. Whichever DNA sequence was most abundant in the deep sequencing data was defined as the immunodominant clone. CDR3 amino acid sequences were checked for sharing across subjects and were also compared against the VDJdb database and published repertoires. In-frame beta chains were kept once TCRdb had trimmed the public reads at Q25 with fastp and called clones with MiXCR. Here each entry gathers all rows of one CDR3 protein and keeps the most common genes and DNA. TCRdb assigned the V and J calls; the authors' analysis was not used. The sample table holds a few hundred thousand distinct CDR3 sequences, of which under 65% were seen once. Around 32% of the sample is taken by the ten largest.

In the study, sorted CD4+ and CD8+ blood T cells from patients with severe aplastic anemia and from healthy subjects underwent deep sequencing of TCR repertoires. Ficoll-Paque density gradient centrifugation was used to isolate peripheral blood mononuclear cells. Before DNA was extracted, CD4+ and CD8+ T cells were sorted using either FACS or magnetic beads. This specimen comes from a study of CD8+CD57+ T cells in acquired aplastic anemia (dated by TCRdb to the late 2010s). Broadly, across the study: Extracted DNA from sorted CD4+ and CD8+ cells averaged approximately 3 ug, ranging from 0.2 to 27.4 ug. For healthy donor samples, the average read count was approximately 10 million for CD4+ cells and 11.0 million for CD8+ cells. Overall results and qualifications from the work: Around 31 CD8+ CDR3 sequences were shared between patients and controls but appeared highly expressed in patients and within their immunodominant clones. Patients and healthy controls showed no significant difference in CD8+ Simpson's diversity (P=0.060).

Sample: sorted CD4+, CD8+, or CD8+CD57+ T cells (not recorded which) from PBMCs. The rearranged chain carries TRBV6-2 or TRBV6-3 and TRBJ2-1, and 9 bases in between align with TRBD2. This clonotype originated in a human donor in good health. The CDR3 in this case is CASSYQETSGGQFF. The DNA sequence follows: TGTGCCAGCAGTTACCAAGAGACTAGCGGAGGGCAGTTCTTC.